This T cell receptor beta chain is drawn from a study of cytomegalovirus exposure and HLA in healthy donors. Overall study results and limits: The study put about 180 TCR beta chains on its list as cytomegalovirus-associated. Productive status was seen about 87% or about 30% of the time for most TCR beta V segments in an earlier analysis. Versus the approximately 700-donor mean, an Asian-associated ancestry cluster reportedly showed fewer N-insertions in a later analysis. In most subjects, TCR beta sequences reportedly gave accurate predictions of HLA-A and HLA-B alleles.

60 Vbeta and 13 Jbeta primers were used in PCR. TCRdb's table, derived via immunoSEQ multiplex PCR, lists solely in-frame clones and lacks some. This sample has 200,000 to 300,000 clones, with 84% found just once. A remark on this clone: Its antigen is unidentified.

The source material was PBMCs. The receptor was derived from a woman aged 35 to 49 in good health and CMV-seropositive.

The CDR3 is CASSPDRDYGYTF. CDR3 in DNA: TGTGCCAGCAGCCCCGACAGGGACTATGGCTACACCTTC. The chain is built from TRBV11-2 and TRBJ1-2, with TRBD1 identical over 7 bases. This CDR3 comprises 13 residues. Germline V CDR1 and CDR2: SGHAT, FQNNGV. Trimming took 5 bases from V and 3 from J; bases not matched to a gene: 3.